Each of the 9 T cell receptor beta chains below was sequenced from the same sample in a study of blood T cell repertoires in COVID-19. The table came from immunoSEQ multiplex PCR; TCRdb's copy has only in-frame clones and leaves some out. The table includes approximately 280,000 clones, approximately 88% detected once. The sample was peripheral blood. The receptor set was obtained from a human donor with COVID-19, enrolled during active disease. The donor label of this sample is uncertain.

The CDR3 here is CASSSPGQGGGSPLHF. CDR3 bases: TGTGCCAGCAGTTCCCCTGGACAGGGGGGTGGTTCACCCCTCCACTTT. The chain joins TRBV7-2 to TRBJ1-6, with TRBD1 identical over 10 bases. The CDR3 is made up of 16 amino acids. The ends lost 6 bases at V and 9 bases at J; junction bases unmatched: 11. The germline gives CDR1 SGHTA, CDR2 FQGNSA.

J is TRBJ2-7 and V is TRBV12-5; TRBD2 agrees at 7 bases. J was trimmed by 6 bases and V by 4 bases; bases with no gene match: 3. Germline V gene lookup returns CDR1 LGHNT and CDR2 FRNRAP. CDR3 size: 12 residues. The CDR3 DNA is TGTGCTAGTGGTTCTAGGGAGGGCGAGCAGTACTTC. This translates into CASGSREGEQYF.

This chain joins TRBV11-1 and TRBJ2-7; D remains ambiguous. Trimming cost V 5 bases and J 5 bases, with 7 bases left between them. In germline, CDR1 is SGHAT, CDR2 FQDESV (reference sequence). The CDR3 has 11 residues. CDR3 sequence reads: CASSPGNEQYF. DNA for the CDR3: TGTGCCAGCAGCCCCGGTAACGAGCAGTACTTC.

The rearrangement links TRBV5-1 to TRBJ2-2; D call uncertain. In germline, CDR1 is SGHRS, CDR2 YFSETQ. The CDR3 is made up of 15 amino acids. The V end lost 0 bases, the J end lost 0 bases, and 6 bases lay between the germline ends. The CDR3, as DNA: TGCGCCAGCAGCTTGGCCCCCTCGAACACCGGGGAGCTGTTTTTT. Translating it yields CASSLAPSNTGELFF.

The V call is TRBV19, the J call TRBJ2-5; TRBD1 matches 7 bases. CDR3 length equals 13 residues. V dropped 4 bases and J dropped 1; count of bases not matched to a gene: 0. The germline CDR1 and CDR2 sequences are LNHDA and SQIVND (reference sequence). The CDR3 region has the DNA TGTGCCAGTAGTAGGGACAGCCAAGAGACCCAGTACTTC. This encodes CASSRDSQETQYF.

This clone was seen just once. CDR3 protein: CASSPLGGKETQYF. CDR3 nucleotide sequence: TGTGCCAGCAGCCCGTTGGGGGGTAAAGAGACCCAGTACTTC. J is TRBJ2-5 and V is TRBV11-2; TRBD2 might be the D (6 bases). The germline V and J ends were trimmed by 5 bases and 3 bases, with 13 bases remaining between them. This CDR3 contains 14 residues. Germline V lookup: CDR1 SGHAT, CDR2 FQNNGV.

The chain recombines TRBV28 with TRBJ2-7; maybe TRBD2 (5 bases). The germline V gene has CDR1 MDHEN and CDR2 SYDVKM. The CDR3 covers 14 residues. V dropped 2 bases and J dropped 8 bases, with 16 bases sitting between them. The CDR3 DNA is TGTGCCAGCAGTTTAGGGTCTGAGGGAGAGAAGCAGTACTTC. Protein product: CASSLGSEGEKQYF.

This clone was picked up one time. The V gene is TRBV5-4, the J gene TRBJ2-1; TRBD1 agrees at 7 bases. Germline CDR1 reads SGHNT; CDR2 reads YYREEE (reference sequence). The CDR3 sequence is 15 residues long. V lost 3 bases and J lost 4; bases outside the gene matches: 7. The CDR3 coding sequence is TGTGCCAGCAGCTCGACAGGGCTCCTATACAATGAGCAGTTCTTC. Its translation: CASSSTGLLYNEQFF.

The rearrangement joins TRBV3-1 (or the pseudogene TRBV3-2) to TRBJ2-7, with 14 bases that match TRBD2. In germline, CDR1 is LGHDT, CDR2 YNNKEL (reference sequence). Germline trimming cut 4 bases from V and 7 bases from J; bases unmatched to any gene: 21. The CDR3 length is 20 residues. The CDR3: CASSPRARTSGRRALVEQYF. In DNA form, the CDR3 reads TGTGCCAGCAGCCCCCGGGCTCGGACTAGCGGGAGGAGGGCGCTAGTAGAGCAGTACTTC.